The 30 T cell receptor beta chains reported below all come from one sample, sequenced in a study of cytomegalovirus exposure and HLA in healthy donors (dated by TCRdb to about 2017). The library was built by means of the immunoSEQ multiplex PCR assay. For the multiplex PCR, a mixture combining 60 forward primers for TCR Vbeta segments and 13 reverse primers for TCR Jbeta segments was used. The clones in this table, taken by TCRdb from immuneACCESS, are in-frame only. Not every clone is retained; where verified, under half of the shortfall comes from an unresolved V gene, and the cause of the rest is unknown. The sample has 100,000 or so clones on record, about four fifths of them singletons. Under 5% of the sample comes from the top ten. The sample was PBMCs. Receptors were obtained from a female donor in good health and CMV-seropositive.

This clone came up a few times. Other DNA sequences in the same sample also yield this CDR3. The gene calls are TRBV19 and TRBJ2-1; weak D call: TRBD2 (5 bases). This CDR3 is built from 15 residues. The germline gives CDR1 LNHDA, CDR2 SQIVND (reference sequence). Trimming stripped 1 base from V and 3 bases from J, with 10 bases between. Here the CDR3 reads CASSIASGLYNEQFF. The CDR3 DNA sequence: TGTGCCAGTAGTATAGCCAGCGGACTCTACAATGAGCAGTTCTTC.

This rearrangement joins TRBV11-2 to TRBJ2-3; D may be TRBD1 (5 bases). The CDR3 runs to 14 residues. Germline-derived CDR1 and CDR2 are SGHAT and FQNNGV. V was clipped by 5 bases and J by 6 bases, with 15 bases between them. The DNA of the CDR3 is TGTGCCAGCAGCCGACAGCGATCCACGGATACGCAGTATTTT. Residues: CASSRQRSTDTQYF.

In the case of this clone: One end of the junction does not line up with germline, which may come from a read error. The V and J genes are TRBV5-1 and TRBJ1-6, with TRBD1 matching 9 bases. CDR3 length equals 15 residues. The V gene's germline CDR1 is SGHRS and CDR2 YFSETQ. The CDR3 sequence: CASSLEQGAGSPLHF. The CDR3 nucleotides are TGCGCCAGCAGTTTGGAACAGGGGGCCGGATCACCCCTCCACTTT.

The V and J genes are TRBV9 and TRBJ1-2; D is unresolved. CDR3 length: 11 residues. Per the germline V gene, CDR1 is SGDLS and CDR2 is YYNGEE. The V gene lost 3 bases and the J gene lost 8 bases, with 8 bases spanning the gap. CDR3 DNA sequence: TGTGCCAGCAGCGGAATAGAAGGCTACACCTTC. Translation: CASSGIEGYTF. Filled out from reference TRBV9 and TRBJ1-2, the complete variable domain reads DSGVTQTPKHLITATGQRVTLRCSPRSGDLSVYWYQQSLDQGLQFLIQYYNGEERAKGNILERFSAQQFPDLHSELNLSSLELGDSALYFCASSGIEGYTFGSGTRLTVV.

CDR3 in DNA: TGTGCCAGTATCGACAGGGGGCCTGGAAACACCATATATTTT. It codes for CASIDRGPGNTIYF. J is TRBJ1-3 and V is TRBV19; 10 nucleotides line up with TRBD1. With V trimmed by 7 bases and J by 2 bases, 2 bases remained unmatched. This CDR3 has 14 amino acids. CDR1 is LNHDA, CDR2 SQIVND, per germline (reference sequence). Full variable domain (rest looked up from reference TRBV19 and TRBJ1-3): DGGITQSPKYLFRKEGQNVTLSCEQNLNHDAMYWYRQDPGQGLRLIYYSQIVNDFQKGDIAEGYSVSREKKESFPLTVTSAQKNPTAFYLCASIDRGPGNTIYFGEGSWLTVV.

CDR3 sequence reads: CASSLAGAYTGELFF. DNA of the CDR3: TGCGCCAGCAGCTTAGCGGGGGCTTACACCGGGGAGCTGTTTTTT. J is TRBJ2-2 and V is TRBV5-1, with 8 bases aligning to TRBD2. The CDR3 extends over 15 amino acids. The germline gives CDR1 SGHRS, CDR2 YFSETQ. The V and J ends lost 2 bases and 3 bases, in that order; junction bases with no gene match: 3. The full variable domain, with the rest looked up from reference TRBV5-1 and TRBJ2-2, is KAGVTQTPRYLIKTRGQQVTLSCSPISGHRSVSWYQQTPGQGLQFLFEYFSETQRNKGNFPGRFSGRQFSNSRSEMNVSTLELGDSALYLCASSLAGAYTGELFFGEGSRLTVL.

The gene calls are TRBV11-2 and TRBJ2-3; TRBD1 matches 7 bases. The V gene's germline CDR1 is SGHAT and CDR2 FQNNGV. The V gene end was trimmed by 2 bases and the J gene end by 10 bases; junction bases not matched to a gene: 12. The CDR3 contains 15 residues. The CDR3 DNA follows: TGTGCCAGCAGCTTACTAGGGGGCGCATTCAGCGCGCAGTATTTT. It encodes CASSLLGGAFSAQYF.

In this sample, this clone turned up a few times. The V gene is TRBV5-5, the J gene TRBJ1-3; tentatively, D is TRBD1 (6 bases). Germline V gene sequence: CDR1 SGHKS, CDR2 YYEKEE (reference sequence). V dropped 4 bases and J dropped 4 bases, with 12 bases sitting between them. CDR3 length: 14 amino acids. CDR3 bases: TGTGCCAGCAGCGAAAGCACAGGGGGAAACACCATATATTTT. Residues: CASSESTGGNTIYF.

The CDR3 nucleotides read TGTGCCAGCAGTTACGACAGGAGCTTGAACACTGAAGCTTTCTTT. The encoded protein is CASSYDRSLNTEAFF. The V call is TRBV6-5, the J call TRBJ1-1, with a weak D call TRBD1 (6 bases). V was shortened by 2 bases and J by 0 bases, with 10 bases between the two germline ends. CDR1 and CDR2 (germline): MNHEY, SVGAGI. The CDR3 has 15 residues.

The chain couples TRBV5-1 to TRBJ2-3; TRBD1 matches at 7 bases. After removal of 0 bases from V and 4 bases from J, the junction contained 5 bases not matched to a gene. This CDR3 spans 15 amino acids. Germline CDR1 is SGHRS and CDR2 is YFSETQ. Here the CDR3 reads CASSLGRQGPDTQYF. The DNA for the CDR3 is TGCGCCAGCAGCTTGGGGAGACAGGGCCCAGATACGCAGTATTTT.

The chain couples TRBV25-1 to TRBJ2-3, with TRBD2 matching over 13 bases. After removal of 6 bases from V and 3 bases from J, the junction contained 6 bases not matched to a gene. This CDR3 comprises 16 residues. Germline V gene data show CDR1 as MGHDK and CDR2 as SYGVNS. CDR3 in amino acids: CASSLTSGGPTDTQYF. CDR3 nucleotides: TGTGCCAGCAGCTTGACTAGCGGGGGGCCTACAGATACGCAGTATTTT.

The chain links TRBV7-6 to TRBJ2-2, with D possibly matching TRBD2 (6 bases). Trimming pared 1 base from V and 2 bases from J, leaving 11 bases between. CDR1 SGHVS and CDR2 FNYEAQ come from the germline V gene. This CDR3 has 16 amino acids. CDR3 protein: CASSLGGVLNTGELFF. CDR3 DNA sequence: TGTGCCAGCAGCTTAGGGGGGGTCCTAAACACCGGGGAGCTGTTTTTT.

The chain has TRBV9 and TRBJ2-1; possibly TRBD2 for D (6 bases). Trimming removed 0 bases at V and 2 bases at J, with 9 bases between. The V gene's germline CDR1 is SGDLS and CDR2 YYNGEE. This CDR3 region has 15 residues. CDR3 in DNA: TGTGCCAGCAGCGTAGCCGGGAGCCCCTACAATGAGCAGTTCTTC. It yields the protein CASSVAGSPYNEQFF.

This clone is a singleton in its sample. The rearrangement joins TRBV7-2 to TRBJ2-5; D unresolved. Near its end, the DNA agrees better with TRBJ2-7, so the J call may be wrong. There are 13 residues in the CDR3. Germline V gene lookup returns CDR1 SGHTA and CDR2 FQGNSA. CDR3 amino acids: CASSPGLLYEQYF. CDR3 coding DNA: TGTGCCAGCAGCCCTGGGCTACTCTACGAGCAGTACTTC.

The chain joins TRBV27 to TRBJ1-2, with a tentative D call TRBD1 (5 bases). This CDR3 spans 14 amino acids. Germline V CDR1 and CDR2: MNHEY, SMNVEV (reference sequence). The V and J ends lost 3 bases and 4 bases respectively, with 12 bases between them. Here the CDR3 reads CASSFGGSVYGYTF. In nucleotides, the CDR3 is TGTGCCAGCAGTTTTGGGGGGTCTGTCTATGGCTACACCTTC.

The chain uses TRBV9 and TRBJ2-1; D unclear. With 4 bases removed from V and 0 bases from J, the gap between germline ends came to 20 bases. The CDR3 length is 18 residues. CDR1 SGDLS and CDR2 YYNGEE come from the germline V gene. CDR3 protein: CASSPSRLSTSSYNEQFF. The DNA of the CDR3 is TGTGCCAGCAGCCCTAGTCGATTGAGCACGAGCTCCTACAATGAGCAGTTCTTC.

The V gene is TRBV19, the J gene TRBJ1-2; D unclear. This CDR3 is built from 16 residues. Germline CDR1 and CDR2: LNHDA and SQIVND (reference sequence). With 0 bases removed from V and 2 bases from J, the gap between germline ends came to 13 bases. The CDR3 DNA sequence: TGTGCCAGTAGTATAGACAACGGGATAGTCAACTATGGCTACACCTTC. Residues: CASSIDNGIVNYGYTF.

For the CDR3, the DNA is TGTGCCAGCAGTTCCTCGACAAAAGCCCCCAGGGAGCAGTTCTTC. This translates into CASSSSTKAPREQFF. The chain recombines TRBV6-5 with TRBJ2-1; no definite D call. The V end lost 4 bases, the J end lost 10 bases, and 20 bases lay between the germline ends. The CDR3 extends over 15 amino acids. Germline V CDR1 and CDR2: MNHEY, SVGAGI.

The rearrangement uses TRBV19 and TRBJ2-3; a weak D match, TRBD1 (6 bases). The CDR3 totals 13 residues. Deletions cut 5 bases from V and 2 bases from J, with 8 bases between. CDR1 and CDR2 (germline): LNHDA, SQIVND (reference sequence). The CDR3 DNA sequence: TGTGCCAGTAGTTGGACAGTCACAGATACGCAGTATTTT. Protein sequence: CASSWTVTDTQYF. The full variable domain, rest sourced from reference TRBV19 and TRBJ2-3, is DGGITQSPKYLFRKEGQNVTLSCEQNLNHDAMYWYRQDPGQGLRLIYYSQIVNDFQKGDIAEGYSVSREKKESFPLTVTSAQKNPTAFYLCASSWTVTDTQYFGPGTRLTVL.

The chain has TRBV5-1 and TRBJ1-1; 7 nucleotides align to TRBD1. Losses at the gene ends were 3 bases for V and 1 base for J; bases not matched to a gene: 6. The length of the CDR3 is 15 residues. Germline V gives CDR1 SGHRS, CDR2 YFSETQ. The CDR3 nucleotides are TGCGCCAGCAGCTCGGCACAGGGGAGGAACACTGAAGCTTTCTTT. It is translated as CASSSAQGRNTEAFF.

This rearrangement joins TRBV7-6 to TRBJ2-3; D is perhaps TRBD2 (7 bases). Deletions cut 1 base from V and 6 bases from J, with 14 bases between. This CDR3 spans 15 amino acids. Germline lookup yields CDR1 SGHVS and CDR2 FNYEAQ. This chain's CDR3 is CASSLGGGEGDTQYF. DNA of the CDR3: TGTGCCAGCAGCTTAGGAGGGGGGGAGGGTGATACGCAGTATTTT. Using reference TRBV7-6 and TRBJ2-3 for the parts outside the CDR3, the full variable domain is GAGVSQSPRYKVTKRGQDVALRCDPISGHVSLYWYRQALGQGPEFLTYFNYEAQQDKSGLPNDRFSAERPEGSISTLTIQRTEQRDSAMYRCASSLGGGEGDTQYFGPGTRLTVL.

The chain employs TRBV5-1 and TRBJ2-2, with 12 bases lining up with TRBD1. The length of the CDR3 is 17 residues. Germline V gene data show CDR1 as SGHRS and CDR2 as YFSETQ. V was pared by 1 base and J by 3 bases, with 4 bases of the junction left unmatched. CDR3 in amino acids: CASSLRGQGADTGELFF. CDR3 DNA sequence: TGCGCCAGCAGCTTGAGGGGACAGGGGGCAGACACCGGGGAGCTGTTTTTT.

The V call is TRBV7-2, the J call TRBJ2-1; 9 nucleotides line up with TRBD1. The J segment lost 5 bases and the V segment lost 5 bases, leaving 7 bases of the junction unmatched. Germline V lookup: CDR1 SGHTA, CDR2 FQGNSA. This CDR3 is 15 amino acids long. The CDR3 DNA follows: TGTGCCAGCAGCCGGGAAGGGACAGGGAACAATGAGCAGTTCTTC. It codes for CASSREGTGNNEQFF.

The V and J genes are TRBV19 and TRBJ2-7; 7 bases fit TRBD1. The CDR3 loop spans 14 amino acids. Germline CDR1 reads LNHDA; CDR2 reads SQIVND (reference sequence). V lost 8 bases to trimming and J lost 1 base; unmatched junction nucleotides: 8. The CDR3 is CASRSGRGSYEQYF. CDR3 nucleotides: TGTGCCAGTCGCTCGGGCAGGGGGTCCTACGAGCAGTACTTC.

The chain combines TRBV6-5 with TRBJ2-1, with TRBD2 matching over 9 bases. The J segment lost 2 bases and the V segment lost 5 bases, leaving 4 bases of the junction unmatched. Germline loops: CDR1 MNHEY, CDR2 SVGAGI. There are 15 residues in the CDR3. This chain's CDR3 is CASSKLAGTYNEQFF. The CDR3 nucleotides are TGTGCCAGCAGTAAACTAGCGGGTACCTACAATGAGCAGTTCTTC.

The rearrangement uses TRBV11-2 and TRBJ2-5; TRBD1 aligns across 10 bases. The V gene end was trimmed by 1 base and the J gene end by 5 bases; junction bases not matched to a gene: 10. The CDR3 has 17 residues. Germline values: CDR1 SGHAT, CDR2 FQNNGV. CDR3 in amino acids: CASSLGPPTGGRETQYF. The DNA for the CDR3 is TGTGCCAGCAGCTTAGGCCCCCCGACAGGGGGCCGGGAGACCCAGTACTTC.

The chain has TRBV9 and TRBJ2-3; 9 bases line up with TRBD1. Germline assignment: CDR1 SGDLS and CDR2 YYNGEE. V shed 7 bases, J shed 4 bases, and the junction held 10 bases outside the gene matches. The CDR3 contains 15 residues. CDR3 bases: TGTGCCAGCGCCGGAGGACAGGGGAAGGCAGATACGCAGTATTTT. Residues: CASAGGQGKADTQYF.

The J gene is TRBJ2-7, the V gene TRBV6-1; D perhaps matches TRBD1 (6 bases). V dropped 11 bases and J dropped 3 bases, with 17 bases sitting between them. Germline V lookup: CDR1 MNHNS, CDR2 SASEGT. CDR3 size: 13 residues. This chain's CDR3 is CAGNYRENYEQYF. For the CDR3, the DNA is TGTGCCGGCAATTACAGGGAAAACTACGAGCAGTACTTC.

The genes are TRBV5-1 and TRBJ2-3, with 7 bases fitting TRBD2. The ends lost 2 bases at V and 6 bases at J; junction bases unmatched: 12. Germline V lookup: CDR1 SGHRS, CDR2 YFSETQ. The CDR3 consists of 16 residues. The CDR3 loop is CASSLQSGTRLDTQYF. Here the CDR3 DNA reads TGCGCCAGCAGCTTACAAAGCGGGACCCGTCTGGATACGCAGTATTTT.

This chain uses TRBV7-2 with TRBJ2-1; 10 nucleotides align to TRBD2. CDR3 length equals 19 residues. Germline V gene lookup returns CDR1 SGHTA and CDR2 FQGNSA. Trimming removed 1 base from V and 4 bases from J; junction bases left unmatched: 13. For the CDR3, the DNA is TGTGCCAGCAGCTTAGGGTCCAGCGGGGGGGTTACGGGTTACAATGAGCAGTTCTTC. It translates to CASSLGSSGGVTGYNEQFF.